Described below is a single T cell receptor (beta chain) sequence and its context. Antigen specificity is unknown. Measured with immunoSEQ multiplex PCR; TCRdb has only the in-frame clones, and not every one. There are over 60,000 clones in the sample; 70% to 90% occur only once, and over 2% lies in the top ten. Regarding time point: blood 4 weeks post-SBRT, at nephrectomy. Treatment given: 15 Gy SBRT to primary tumor, nephrectomy 4 weeks later. This CDR3 is built from 15 residues. Germline V gene data show CDR1 as SGHDN and CDR2 as FVKESK. V gave up 1 base and J gave up 5 bases; unmatched junction bases: 6. This entry is derived from a study of radiation and T cells in renal cell carcinoma. Study conclusions and caveats: Without pretreatment biopsies, baseline tumor clonotype presence was undetermined. In blood, top tumor clones expanded by 2 weeks, shrinking by 4.

The clonotype comes from a woman in her sixties or seventies with renal cell carcinoma. V gene TRBV14 combines with J gene TRBJ2-5; 8 nucleotides line up with TRBD1. The sample consisted of blood, taken from a patient whose treatment included radiotherapy and nephrectomy. The CDR3 reads CASSQAPDRGETQYF. CDR3 nucleotides: TGTGCCAGCAGCCAAGCCCCTGACAGGGGTGAGACCCAGTACTTC.